The next 24 T cell receptor beta chains were all read from a single sample in a study of PD-1 blockade in classical Hodgkin lymphoma. This table comes from immunoSEQ multiplex PCR, and its TCRdb copy is limited to in-frame clones, with some not included. The sample has 20,000 to 25,000 clones; 80% are singletons. Every patient experienced relapse after autologous stem cell transplantation, and brentuximab vedotin exposure varied. The specimen comprised peripheral blood mononuclear cells (PBMCs), sampled before the second cycle of nivolumab. Receptors originate from a human donor with classical Hodgkin lymphoma.

This clone was counted only a few times. V usage is TRBV30 and J usage is TRBJ1-6; 9 positions agree with TRBD1. The V and J ends lost 8 bases and 7 bases, in that order; junction bases with no gene match: 9. The CDR3 length is 14 residues. Per germline, CDR1 GTSNPN and CDR2 SVGIG (reference sequence). CDR3: CARRTGGENSPLHF. CDR3 coding DNA: TGTGCCCGGCGCACAGGGGGCGAGAATTCACCCCTCCACTTT.

The chain carries TRBV11-2 and TRBJ1-2; 12 bases agree with TRBD1. Germline V CDR1 and CDR2: SGHAT, FQNNGV. V lost 4 bases, J lost 5 bases, and 14 bases stayed unmatched. CDR3 length: 18 amino acids. The CDR3 nucleotides read TGTGCCAGCAGCTCCATCCGGGACAGGGGGCCCCGGGCTTATGGCTACACCTTC. It encodes CASSSIRDRGPRAYGYTF. The full variable domain, completed using reference TRBV11-2 and TRBJ1-2, is EAGVAQSPRYKIIEKRQSVAFWCNPISGHATLYWYQQILGQGPKLLIQFQNNGVVDDSQLPKDRFSAERLKGVDSTLKIQPAKLEDSAVYLCASSSIRDRGPRAYGYTFGSGTRLTVV.

The chain employs TRBV28 and TRBJ2-3; maybe TRBD2 (7 bases). CDR1 MDHEN and CDR2 SYDVKM come from the germline V gene. Between the trimmed V and J ends, which lost 3 bases and 2 bases, there was a span of 12 bases. The CDR3 spans 15 residues. The CDR3 DNA follows: TGTGCCAGCAGTTTTTTCGGGGGGCACACAGATACGCAGTATTTT. Its protein product is CASSFFGGHTDTQYF.

The V gene is TRBV7-2, the J gene TRBJ2-7; D is undetermined. CDR1 SGHTA and CDR2 FQGNSA come from the germline V gene. CDR3 length: 13 residues. V lost 5 bases, J lost 2 bases, and 10 bases lay in between. This CDR3 reads CASSPIETYEQYF. The CDR3 nucleotides read TGTGCCAGCAGCCCCATTGAAACCTACGAGCAGTACTTC.

The genes are TRBV4-1 and TRBJ2-1; 7 bases fit TRBD2. Germline V gene sequence: CDR1 MGHRA, CDR2 YSYEKL. V was pared by 3 bases and J by 5 bases, with 16 bases of the junction left unmatched. This CDR3 has 18 residues. Here the CDR3 DNA reads TGCGCCAGCAGCCACCCCATGCTACTCCCCGGGGGGAACAATGAGCAGTTCTTC. It translates to CASSHPMLLPGGNNEQFF.

The chain couples TRBV9 to TRBJ2-1; no firm D call. Trimming removed 3 bases from V and 9 bases from J, with 7 bases in between. The length of the CDR3 is 11 residues. Germline values: CDR1 SGDLS, CDR2 YYNGEE. The CDR3 loop reads CASSDFGEQFF. CDR3 in DNA: TGTGCCAGCAGCGACTTTGGTGAGCAGTTCTTC.

This clone was picked up one time. The CDR3 loop is CASSLAGTSGRAREQYF. Here the CDR3 DNA reads TGTGCCAGCAGCTTAGCGGGGACTAGCGGGAGGGCCCGCGAGCAGTACTTC. V usage is TRBV7-8 and J usage is TRBJ2-7; 16 nucleotides align to TRBD2. After removal of 0 bases from V and 6 bases from J, the junction contained 5 bases not matched to a gene. This CDR3 has 17 amino acids. The germline gives CDR1 SGHVS, CDR2 FQNEAQ.

The chain couples TRBV30 to TRBJ2-1, with D uncertain. The germline V and J ends were trimmed by 0 bases and 6 bases, with 15 bases remaining between them. The CDR3 is made up of 15 amino acids. Germline V gives CDR1 GTSNPN, CDR2 SVGIG (reference sequence). The CDR3 region has the DNA TGTGCCTGGAGTGTAGGGCTAGTTCTCTTCAATGAGCAGTTCTTC. Amino acid sequence: CAWSVGLVLFNEQFF.

As DNA, the CDR3 is TGTGCCAGCAGTGAAGCGGGGGGGCTCGGTTCACCCCTCCACTTT. The encoded protein is CASSEAGGLGSPLHF. This rearrangement joins TRBV6-1 to TRBJ1-6; weak D call: TRBD1 (6 bases). Trimming stripped 0 bases from V and 9 bases from J, with 12 bases between. The CDR3 is 15 residues long. Germline V gene data show CDR1 as MNHNS and CDR2 as SASEGT.

The rearrangement joins TRBV18 to TRBJ1-4; D unresolved. There are 14 residues in the CDR3. Germline V gives CDR1 KGHSH, CDR2 LQKENI. The ends were cut back, 3 bases at V and 0 bases at J, with 5 bases in the middle. CDR3 residues: CASSPAATNEKLFF. The CDR3 DNA is TGTGCCAGCTCACCGGCAGCAACTAATGAAAAACTGTTTTTT.

The V gene is TRBV7-9, the J gene TRBJ1-6, with D possibly being TRBD1 (5 bases). The CDR3 sequence is 16 residues long. The germline CDR1 and CDR2 sequences are SEHNR and FQNEAQ (reference sequence). V was shortened by 4 bases and J by 10 bases, with 20 bases between the two germline ends. This CDR3 is CASSYVPGLVNSPLHF. Written as DNA, the CDR3 is TGTGCCAGCAGCTATGTACCGGGACTAGTAAACTCACCCCTCCACTTT.

The rearrangement uses TRBV6-6 and TRBJ1-5; perhaps TRBD1 as D (6 bases). The CDR3 covers 13 residues. Germline V gives CDR1 MNHNY, CDR2 SVGAGI (reference sequence). The V and J ends lost 2 bases and 7 bases respectively, with 9 bases between them. Here the CDR3 DNA reads TGTGCCAGCAGTTACCCGGGGGGCCAGCCCCAGCATTTT. Translated: CASSYPGGQPQHF.

The J gene is TRBJ1-1, the V gene TRBV19; weak D call: TRBD1 (5 bases). Germline CDR1 and CDR2: LNHDA and SQIVND (reference sequence). The V end lost 3 bases, the J end lost 4 bases, and 9 bases lay between the germline ends. The CDR3 is 13 amino acids. The CDR3 loop is CASSIRGGTEAFF. The CDR3 DNA sequence: TGTGCCAGTAGTATCCGGGGGGGCACTGAAGCTTTCTTT.

In its sample, this clone was seen a few times. The V call is TRBV7-2, the J call TRBJ2-1; a weak D match, TRBD1 (6 bases). Trimming pared 5 bases from V and 7 bases from J, leaving 9 bases between. Germline loops: CDR1 SGHTA, CDR2 FQGNSA. The CDR3 runs to 12 residues. The CDR3 bases are TGTGCCAGCAGCCTACAGGGAAATGAGCAGTTCTTC. This sequence encodes CASSLQGNEQFF.

This rearrangement joins TRBV11-2 to TRBJ1-1, with D tentatively TRBD1 (6 bases). The CDR3 runs to 14 residues. Trimming cost V 6 bases and J 1 base, with 12 bases left between them. CDR1 and CDR2 from the germline V gene are SGHAT and FQNNGV. Here the CDR3 reads CASRKIGGNTEAFF. As DNA, the CDR3 is TGTGCCAGCAGGAAAATAGGGGGGAACACTGAAGCTTTCTTT.

The V and J genes are TRBV6-1 and TRBJ2-7; tentative D call: TRBD1 (6 bases). This CDR3 has 14 residues. Germline values: CDR1 MNHNS, CDR2 SASEGT. V was trimmed by 2 bases and J by 7 bases, leaving 15 bases between them. CDR3 loop: CASSETQGLREQYV. DNA for the CDR3: TGTGCCAGCAGTGAAACGCAGGGGTTGAGGGAGCAGTACGTC.

J is TRBJ1-4 and V is TRBV7-2, with D perhaps TRBD1 (5 bases). This CDR3 comprises 15 residues. Germline-derived CDR1 and CDR2 are SGHTA and FQGNSA. Trimming stripped 2 bases from V and 7 bases from J, with 14 bases between. The CDR3 nucleotides are TGTGCCAGCAGCTTAAGCCAGGGCGGGATTGAAAAACTGTTTTTT. This sequence encodes CASSLSQGGIEKLFF. Full variable domain (rest looked up from reference TRBV7-2 and TRBJ1-4): GAGVSQSPSNKVTEKGKDVELRCDPISGHTALYWYRQSLGQGLEFLIYFQGNSAPDKSGLPSDRFSAERTGGSVSTLTIQRTQQEDSAVYLCASSLSQGGIEKLFFGSGTQLSVL.

This chain connects TRBV2 to TRBJ1-1; possible D gene TRBD1, 6 bases. This CDR3 is 16 amino acids long. Germline CDR1 is SNHLY and CDR2 is FYNNEI. V was trimmed by 1 base and J by 1 base, leaving 13 bases between them. The CDR3 loop reads CASSEDLGTWNTEAFF. The CDR3 bases are TGTGCCAGCAGTGAAGATCTCGGGACATGGAACACTGAAGCTTTCTTT.

The chain combines TRBV19 with TRBJ2-1; no clear D. There are 10 residues in the CDR3. Germline CDR1 LNHDA, CDR2 SQIVND (reference sequence). Trimming stripped 8 bases from V and 4 bases from J, with 3 bases between. The CDR3 DNA sequence: TGTGCCAGTGGGTACAATGAGCAGTTCTTC. Translated, it gives CASGYNEQFF.

This chain's CDR3 is CASRTSGGTTEQYV. The CDR3 DNA reads TGTGCCAGCCGGACTAGCGGGGGAACGACGGAGCAGTACGTC. V gene TRBV6-5 combines with J gene TRBJ2-7, with TRBD2 identical over 13 bases. V shed 8 bases, J shed 7 bases, and the junction held 8 bases outside the gene matches. Germline V CDR1 and CDR2: MNHEY, SVGAGI. The CDR3 is 14 amino acids.

The chain employs TRBV18 and TRBJ1-1; a weak D match, TRBD1 (5 bases). This CDR3 region has 14 residues. Germline V CDR1 and CDR2: KGHSH, LQKENI. V was shortened by 6 bases and J by 2 bases, with 13 bases between the two germline ends. The CDR3: CASSESGGNTEAFF. CDR3 in DNA: TGTGCCAGCTCCGAGTCGGGGGGTAACACTGAAGCTTTCTTT.

DNA for the CDR3: TGTGCCAGCAGTGGCGACAGGGAAGCCTACGAGCAGTACGTC. Its translation: CASSGDREAYEQYV. The rearrangement joins TRBV6-4 to TRBJ2-7; 7 positions match TRBD1. CDR1 MRHNA and CDR2 SNTAGT come from the germline V gene. The V gene end was trimmed by 4 bases and the J gene end by 2 bases; junction bases not matched to a gene: 5. This CDR3 region has 14 residues.

V usage is TRBV7-7 and J usage is TRBJ1-6, with D possibly matching TRBD1 (5 bases). CDR1 and CDR2 from the germline V gene are SSHAT and FNYEAQ (reference sequence). The CDR3 covers 14 residues. In DNA form, the CDR3 reads TGTGCTAACACGACAGCCTCAGGAAATTCACCCCTCCACTTT. Translated, it gives CANTTASGNSPLHF.

The chain uses TRBV5-4 and TRBJ1-2; perhaps TRBD1 as D (6 bases). Germline loops: CDR1 SGHNT, CDR2 YYREEE (reference sequence). The CDR3 runs 16 residues. Trimming removed 4 bases from V and 4 bases from J, with 20 bases in between. CDR3 protein: CASSQEWGGGLYGYTF. CDR3 nucleotides: TGTGCCAGCAGCCAAGAATGGGGAGGGGGGCTCTATGGCTACACCTTC. The whole variable domain, filled in from reference TRBV5-4 and TRBJ1-2, reads ETGVTQSPTHLIKTRGQQVTLRCSSQSGHNTVSWYQQALGQGPQFIFQYYREEENGRGNFPPRFSGLQFPNYSSELNVNALELDDSALYLCASSQEWGGGLYGYTFGSGTRLTVV.